The 12 T cell receptor beta chains below come from one sample, sequenced in a study of CD8 T cells in ankylosing spondylitis. TCRdb called the 5' RACE reads again in MiXCR, with one record for every CDR3 protein. The table shows under 300,000 distinct CDR3 sequences, with approximately 11% occurring only once. The specimen sequenced was blood, either unsorted or a sorted T cell fraction (not recorded which). These receptors were collected from a male donor with ankylosing spondylitis or in good health (not recorded which).

This clonotype was seen at least ten times. J is TRBJ2-7 and V is TRBV10-3; 7 bases match TRBD1. This CDR3 contains 16 residues. Germline CDR1 and CDR2: ENHRY and SYGVKD. V was pared by 2 bases and J by 0 bases, with 7 bases of the junction left unmatched. CDR3 DNA: TGTGCCATCAGTGAGCCGGGACAGAGAAACTCCTACGAGCAGTACTTC. Its translation: CAISEPGQRNSYEQYF.

Ten or more counts support this clonotype. The chain carries TRBV29-1 and TRBJ1-1; 9 nucleotides align to TRBD1. Germline V gene sequence: CDR1 SQVTM, CDR2 ANQGSEA. The CDR3 spans 12 residues. Trimming cost V 5 bases and J 10 bases; bases outside gene matches: 8. The CDR3 DNA reads as TGCAGCGTTACGGACAGGGGCGACGGAGCTTTCTTT. This translates into CSVTDRGDGAFF.

This chain links TRBV5-1 with TRBJ2-3; D possibly corresponds to TRBD1 (5 bases). The germline gives CDR1 SGHRS, CDR2 YFSETQ. Trimming cost V 0 bases and J 0 bases, with 14 bases left between them. The CDR3 covers 17 residues. The CDR3 DNA reads TGCGCCAGCAGCTTGGCCGTAGCAGGGATGAGCACAGATACGCAGTATTTT. Translated, it gives CASSLAVAGMSTDTQYF.

This clonotype came up a few times. The chain carries TRBV27 and TRBJ1-2, with D unresolved. The CDR3 covers 11 residues. The ends were cut back, 6 bases at V and 5 bases at J, with 7 bases in the middle. Per germline, CDR1 MNHEY and CDR2 SMNVEV (reference sequence). The CDR3 spells CASRGAYGYTF. CDR3 in DNA: TGTGCCAGCAGAGGAGCGTATGGCTACACCTTC.

This clonotype has a handful of counts. The rearrangement links TRBV12-3 or TRBV12-4 to TRBJ2-7, with a possible D match to TRBD2 (6 bases). V was shortened by 2 bases and J by 7 bases, with 15 bases between the two germline ends. CDR3 length: 14 amino acids. In nucleotides, the CDR3 is TGTGCCAGCAGTTTAACTAGCAGCCCGGGGGAGCAGTACTTC. Its protein is CASSLTSSPGEQYF.

Many counts were recorded for this clonotype. V is TRBV6-1 and J is TRBJ2-3, with D unclear. CDR1 is MNHNS and CDR2 is SASEGT in the germline V gene. CDR3 length: 14 amino acids. Deletions cut 6 bases from V and 6 bases from J, with 16 bases between. The CDR3 coding sequence is TGTGCCAGCAGCGACCCCCCCTCCGGGGATACGCAGTATTTT. Translated, it gives CASSDPPSGDTQYF.

The chain joins TRBV19 to TRBJ1-2; TRBD1 aligns across 7 bases. The V and J ends lost 7 bases and 4 bases, in that order; junction bases with no gene match: 15. Germline values: CDR1 LNHDA, CDR2 SQIVND (reference sequence). This CDR3 contains 16 residues. This CDR3 is CASTRRGTETSYGYTF. CDR3 nucleotides: TGTGCCAGTACCAGGCGGGGGACAGAAACCTCCTATGGCTACACCTTC.

The chain links TRBV5-5 to TRBJ2-3; tentatively, D is TRBD2 (5 bases). Per the germline V gene, CDR1 is SGHKS and CDR2 is YYEKEE (reference sequence). Between the trimmed V and J ends, which lost 4 bases and 6 bases, there was a span of 9 bases. The CDR3 covers 12 residues. CDR3 sequence: CASSATGDTQYF. CDR3 bases: TGTGCCAGCAGCGCCACGGGGGATACGCAGTATTTT.

This clonotype came up many times. This rearrangement joins TRBV20-1 to TRBJ2-7; 7 bases fit TRBD2. The CDR3 extends over 15 amino acids. V was pared by 3 bases and J by 0 bases, with 8 bases of the junction left unmatched. The germline CDR1 and CDR2 sequences are DFQATT and SNEGSKA (reference sequence). CDR3 residues: CSASLAVKSSYEQYF. CDR3 bases: TGCAGTGCTAGCCTAGCGGTAAAGAGCTCCTACGAGCAGTACTTC.

This clonotype was found many times. The chain uses TRBV5-1 and TRBJ2-5; weak D call: TRBD1 (5 bases). The V end lost 4 bases, the J end lost 4 bases, and 11 bases lay between the germline ends. Germline V CDR1 and CDR2: SGHRS, YFSETQ. This CDR3 spans 13 amino acids. The CDR3 protein is CASSRGSGETQYF. In DNA, the CDR3 is TGCGCCAGCAGCAGGGGCAGTGGAGAGACCCAGTACTTC. Filled out from reference TRBV5-1 and TRBJ2-5, the complete variable domain reads KAGVTQTPRYLIKTRGQQVTLSCSPISGHRSVSWYQQTPGQGLQFLFEYFSETQRNKGNFPGRFSGRQFSNSRSEMNVSTLELGDSALYLCASSRGSGETQYFGPGTRLLVL.

This chain connects TRBV10-1 to TRBJ2-1, with D uncertain. The germline CDR1 and CDR2 sequences are WNHNN and SYGVQD (reference sequence). Trimming removed 8 bases from V and 4 bases from J, with 15 bases in between. This CDR3 has 14 residues. The CDR3 DNA is TGCGCCAGCCGAGGCCCAGCCACTTACAATGAGCAGTTCTTC. Translating it yields CASRGPATYNEQFF.

This clonotype was seen at least ten times. The chain couples TRBV2 to TRBJ2-3, with TRBD2 identical over 12 bases. Germline values: CDR1 SNHLY, CDR2 FYNNEI. J was trimmed by 9 bases and V by 6 bases; bases with no gene match: 13. This CDR3 is 16 amino acids long. The CDR3 region is CASSSASGRASGTQYF. The CDR3 nucleotides are TGTGCCAGCAGCTCCGCTAGCGGGAGGGCCTCAGGAACGCAGTATTTT.